The rows below give T cell receptor beta chains drawn from one sample of a study of T cell responses to AZD1222 COVID-19 vaccine. Clones were sequenced by immunoSEQ multiplex PCR, and TCRdb holds only the in-frame ones, with some missing. The sample has approximately 160,000 clones; around 94% are singletons. The source material was peripheral blood, sampled on day 0 of AZD1222 vaccination. The receptors originated from an adult in good health. The CDR3 runs from the conserved cysteine through the conserved F or W.

v_call: TRBV7-8
j_call: TRBJ1-6
cdr3_aa: CASSPEGGFTNSPLHF

v_call: TRBV3-1/TRBV3-2
j_call: TRBJ1-6
cdr3_aa: CASSPVFGSSYNSPLHF

v_call: TRBV2
j_call: TRBJ1-2
cdr3_aa: CASTGDYGYTF

v_call: TRBV4-1
j_call: TRBJ2-1
cdr3_aa: CASSQKTGALLGGEQFF

v_call: TRBV6-1
j_call: TRBJ1-2
cdr3_aa: CASSETTGGIYGYTF

v_call: TRBV5-1
j_call: TRBJ2-2
cdr3_aa: CASSLVSGVNLPSTGELFF

v_call: TRBV19
j_call: TRBJ1-6
cdr3_aa: CASSNRQGGYNSPLHF

v_call: TRBV19
j_call: TRBJ1-2
cdr3_aa: CASSIRRTGIHGYTF

v_call: TRBV5-4
j_call: TRBJ1-2
cdr3_aa: CASSLGSYGYTF

v_call: TRBV12-3/TRBV12-4
j_call: TRBJ2-7
cdr3_aa: CASSFGVNEQYF

v_call: TRBV3-1/TRBV3-2
j_call: TRBJ1-2
cdr3_aa: CASSRAGGLNYGYTF

v_call: TRBV18
j_call: TRBJ2-7
cdr3_aa: CASSPPGRPRDEQYF

v_call: TRBV6-1
j_call: TRBJ1-2
cdr3_aa: CASSDNMKNYGYTF

v_call: TRBV10-3
j_call: TRBJ1-2
cdr3_aa: CAISETGTARFDGYTF

v_call: TRBV11-1
j_call: TRBJ1-1
cdr3_aa: CASSSFFWGSVGEAFF